The entry that follows covers one T cell receptor (beta chain) sequence. The data were obtained in a study of blood T cell repertoires in COVID-19. Across the whole study: COVID-19 samples collected from the United States, Italy and Spain covered acute and convalescent phases. Sources were T cells, B-cell-depleted T cells, or PBMCs; the material itself was cDNA or gDNA.

Original processing notes: Nucleated cell number was recorded as an estimate derived from reference gene primer amplification. Using immunoSEQ multiplex PCR, the repertoire was profiled, and TCRdb retains in-frame clones only, with some absent. V, J and clone size derive from that table, while D and trimming were established from the DNA sequence. The sample comprises about 100,000 clones, over 80% of which are singletons, and approximately 5.7% rests with the top ten. Trimming took 5 bases from V and 0 from J; bases not matched to a gene: 5. This CDR3 spans 16 amino acids. CDR1 SGHTA and CDR2 FQGTGA come from the germline V gene.

The source material was peripheral blood. V and J are TRBV7-3 and TRBJ2-2; 8 nucleotides match TRBD1. This sequence originates from a man aged 45-65 years with active COVID-19. CDR3 sequence (DNA): TGTGCCAGCAGCCCGCGGACAGGGTCGAACACCGGGGAGCTGTTTTTT. It encodes CASSPRTGSNTGELFF.